The T cell receptor (beta chain) described here comes from a study of graft-versus-host responses after intestinal transplantation. Study background: Those transplanted obtained multivisceral, liver-intestinal, or isolated intestinal grafts. For approximately three years after anti-thymocyte globulin induction, all recipients took tacrolimus and steroids. Findings and caveats of the study: Marrow from the recipient contained GvH clones, some of which had appeared first in ileum or blood. GvH clone levels peaked in circulation, and this peak was associated with early post-transplant HvG declines.

CDR1 and CDR2 from the germline V gene are DFQATT and SNEGSKA (reference sequence). The V and J ends lost 2 bases and 7 bases respectively, with 9 bases between them. The CDR3 runs to 11 residues. Graft tissue was processed to release intraepithelial and lamina propria lymphocytes. Notes on this clone: Its specificity is unknown.

Assay used: immunoSEQ multiplex PCR; TCRdb lists only in-frame clones, some missing. This sample has about 5,700 clones, with roughly three quarters found just once. Sequences were derived from ileum tissue, sampled almost 310 days after intestinal transplant. The TCR originated in a human patient who received an intestinal transplant, so some T cells may come from the graft donor. The chain has TRBV20-1 and TRBJ2-7; D gene uncertain. CDR3 residues: CSARSFWEQYF. DNA of the CDR3: TGCAGTGCTAGATCCTTTTGGGAGCAGTACTTC.